These T cell receptor beta chains were read from a single sample in a study of CD4 T cells in relation to SARS-CoV-2 and coronaviruses. Sequencing was performed with immunoSEQ multiplex PCR; in TCRdb, only in-frame clones are kept and a portion is missing. The repertoire includes 43,000 or so clones, about four fifths of them detected once, and over 1.1% sits in the top ten. The antigens these receptors bind are not known. The source material was naive CD4+ T cells from PBMCs, cultured in vitro. These receptors came from an adult with COVID-19. Both conserved end residues are part of each CDR3. D genes are given only for firm matches. Clone sizes are given selectively: once, few, many, or a class where the clone is expanded.

D: NA
J: TRBJ2-1
V: TRBV5-4
size: few
length: 13
DNA: TGTGCCAGCAGCTTAATAGGCCCGGGTGAGCAGTTCTTC
CDR3: CASSLIGPGEQFF

D: NA
J: TRBJ2-7
V: TRBV20-1
size: once
length: 11
DNA: TGCAGTGCGACGCCGGACTCCGAGCAGTACTTC
CDR3: CSATPDSEQYF

D: TRBD1
J: TRBJ1-6
V: TRBV2
size: NA
length: 14
DNA: TGTGCCAGCAGTGAAGACAGGGGAAGCTCACCCCTCCACTTT
CDR3: CASSEDRGSSPLHF

D: TRBD2
J: TRBJ2-2
V: TRBV19
size: few
length: 16
DNA: TGTGCCAGGACCGGGACTAGCAAATCCTGGACCGGGGAGCTGTTTTTT
CDR3: CARTGTSKSWTGELFF

D: NA
J: TRBJ1-1
V: TRBV23-1
size: NA
length: 13
DNA: TGCGCCAGCAGACTTACAGAGAACACTGAAGCTTTCTTT
CDR3: CASRLTENTEAFF

D: NA
J: TRBJ2-6
V: TRBV7-3
size: few
length: 12
DNA: TGTGCCAGCAGCTCAAGCAAGACAGAGCTGACTTTC
CDR3: CASSSSKTELTF

D: NA
J: TRBJ1-5
V: TRBV23-1
size: NA
length: 12
DNA: TGCGCCAGGTTTAATCGCAATCAGCCCCAGCATTTT
CDR3: CARFNRNQPQHF

D: NA
J: TRBJ1-4
V: TRBV7-2
size: once
length: 15
DNA: TGTGCCAGCAGTCTGACAGCCGCAACTAATGAAAAACTGTTTTTT
CDR3: CASSLTAATNEKLFF

D: TRBD1
J: TRBJ2-7
V: TRBV13
size: NA
length: 15
DNA: TGTGCCAGCAGCTTAGCCGGGACAGGGAAGTACGAGCAGTACTTC
CDR3: CASSLAGTGKYEQYF

D: TRBD2
J: TRBJ2-3
V: TRBV9
size: NA
length: 15
DNA: TGTGCCAGCAGCGTAGTAGCGGGAGTTTGGGAAACGCAGTATTTT
CDR3: CASSVVAGVWETQYF

D: NA
J: TRBJ2-6
V: TRBV6-2/TRBV6-3
size: few
length: 14
DNA: TGTGCCAGCAGTTACAGCTCTGGGGCCAACGTCCTGACTTTC
CDR3: CASSYSSGANVLTF

D: NA
J: TRBJ2-5
V: TRBV7-2
size: once
length: 14
DNA: TGTGCCAGCAGCTTCGGTACCTACCAAGAGACCCAGTACTTC
CDR3: CASSFGTYQETQYF

D: TRBD1
J: TRBJ2-7
V: TRBV9
size: NA
length: 15
DNA: TGTGCCAGCAGCCCAAATGGACAGGGGGCCTACGAGCAGTACTTC
CDR3: CASSPNGQGAYEQYF

D: TRBD1
J: TRBJ2-6
V: TRBV4-1
size: NA
length: 18
DNA: TGCGCCAGCAGCCCCGAGGCGACAGGGCTGTCCGGGGCCAACGTCCTGACTTTC
CDR3: CASSPEATGLSGANVLTF

D: TRBD2
J: TRBJ2-7
V: TRBV9
size: once
length: 15
DNA: TGTGCCAGCAGCGAAGGACTAGCGGGAACCTACGAGCAGTACTTC
CDR3: CASSEGLAGTYEQYF

D: NA
J: TRBJ2-7
V: TRBV25-1
size: NA
length: 12
DNA: TGTGCCAGCAGTGTTTTTTCGTACGAGCAGTACTTC
CDR3: CASSVFSYEQYF

D: TRBD1
J: TRBJ2-2
V: TRBV18
size: few
length: 15
DNA: TGTGCCAGCTCACCACTAGACAGGGGCACCGGGGAGCTGTTTTTT
CDR3: CASSPLDRGTGELFF

D: TRBD2
J: TRBJ2-1
V: TRBV19
size: NA
length: 16
DNA: TGTGCCAGTAGGGGATCTAGCGGGAGGGGTCGGAATGAGCAGTTCTTC
CDR3: CASRGSSGRGRNEQFF

D: TRBD1
J: TRBJ2-5
V: TRBV4-1
size: NA
length: 17
DNA: TGCGCCAGCAGCCGGGACAGGGGCCTTGCGCGCCAAGAGACCCAGTACTTC
CDR3: CASSRDRGLARQETQYF

D: TRBD2
J: TRBJ2-1
V: TRBV10-3
size: NA
length: 17
DNA: TGTGCCATCAGAACGACTAGCGGACCGAGCTCCTACAATGAGCAGTTCTTC
CDR3: CAIRTTSGPSSYNEQFF

D: TRBD2
J: TRBJ2-3
V: TRBV6-2/TRBV6-3
size: NA
length: 18
DNA: TGTGCCAGCAGTTACCGAACCAAAAGCGGGAGTTTTTCAGATACGCAGTATTTT
CDR3: CASSYRTKSGSFSDTQYF

D: TRBD1
J: TRBJ2-7
V: TRBV11-3
size: NA
length: 15
DNA: TGTGCCAGCAGCTTAGAAGGGACAGGGCTGTCCGAGCAGTACTTC
CDR3: CASSLEGTGLSEQYF

D: NA
J: TRBJ1-5
V: TRBV2
size: once
length: 12
DNA: TGTGCCAGCAGTGGGAATATCCAGCCCCAGCATTTT
CDR3: CASSGNIQPQHF

D: NA
J: TRBJ2-7
V: TRBV10-1
size: few
length: 13
DNA: TGCGCCAGCAGTGCGGGGCTAGCCCACGAGCAGTACTTC
CDR3: CASSAGLAHEQYF

D: NA
J: TRBJ2-7
V: TRBV6-6
size: NA
length: 14
DNA: TGTGCCAGCAGGGAAACTCTTAGCTCCTACGAGCAGTACTTC
CDR3: CASRETLSSYEQYF

D: TRBD2
J: TRBJ2-1
V: TRBV29-1
size: NA
length: 15
DNA: TGCAGCGCTAGAAAGGGACTAGCGGCTCACAATGAGCAGTTCTTC
CDR3: CSARKGLAAHNEQFF

D: TRBD2
J: TRBJ2-5
V: TRBV11-3
size: NA
length: 13
DNA: TGTGCCAGCAGCATAGAGCGGGGAGAGACCCAGTACTTC
CDR3: CASSIERGETQYF

D: TRBD2
J: TRBJ2-1
V: TRBV7-2
size: NA
length: 15
DNA: TGTGCCAGCCGATTAAGCGGGAGTCGGTACAATGAGCAGTTCTTC
CDR3: CASRLSGSRYNEQFF

D: NA
J: TRBJ2-7
V: TRBV4-2
size: NA
length: 14
DNA: TGTGCCAGCAGCCAAGAACGACAGACCTACGAGCAGTACTTC
CDR3: CASSQERQTYEQYF

D: NA
J: TRBJ2-2
V: TRBV25-1
size: once
length: 16
DNA: TGTGCCAGCAGTGAAGTGGCAGGGTTATTTTCCGGGGAGCTGTTTTTT
CDR3: CASSEVAGLFSGELFF

D: NA
J: TRBJ2-1
V: TRBV6-4
size: NA
length: 11
DNA: TGTGCCGGCAGAGGGATGGGTGAGCAGTTCTTC
CDR3: CAGRGMGEQFF

D: TRBD2
J: TRBJ2-7
V: TRBV6-6
size: NA
length: 17
DNA: TGTGCCAGCAGCCGATACAGCGGGAGAGGGGGAAAGTACGAGCAGTACTTC
CDR3: CASSRYSGRGGKYEQYF

D: TRBD1
J: TRBJ2-7
V: TRBV5-1
size: few
length: 17
DNA: TGCGCCAGCAGCTTGGCACAGGGGGACTTCCGACTTTACGAGCAGTACTTC
CDR3: CASSLAQGDFRLYEQYF